The sequence of this TCR beta chain was determined in a study of T-cell reconstitution after alpha-beta-depleted transplantation in children. Unique molecular identifiers were incorporated into the prepared TCRbeta library. From the PCR reads, TCRdb called clonotypes with MiXCR, one entry per CDR3 protein. The repertoire has around 340,000 distinct CDR3 sequences, 13% of them found once; the top ten carry 3.5% to 4.5%. The V gene end was trimmed by 2 bases and the J gene end by 1 base; junction bases not matched to a gene: 6. Germline lookup yields CDR1 SGHRS and CDR2 YFSETQ. The CDR3 loop spans 16 amino acids.

This sequence joins TRBV5-1 and TRBJ2-5, with TRBD1 identical over 9 bases. This specimen was PBMCs, taken from the stem cell graft. The TCR originated in a human donor who donated a stem cell graft to a child with Fanconi anemia. CDR3: CASSFAGTGIQETQYF. In DNA form, the CDR3 reads TGCGCCAGCAGCTTCGCCGGGACAGGGATCCAAGAGACCCAGTACTTC.